A selection of T cell receptor beta chains follows, all from one sample in a study of T cell responses to AZD1222 COVID-19 vaccine. TCRdb's table, derived via immunoSEQ multiplex PCR, lists solely in-frame clones and lacks some. The table includes about 60,000 clones, 80% to 85% detected once. The sample in question was peripheral blood, obtained on day 0 of AZD1222 vaccination. These TCRs come from an adult in good health. The CDR3 runs from the conserved cysteine through the conserved F or W. The D gene is left open where the match is weak. Only some rows state a clone size, as once, few, many or a class for expanded clones.

length	size	J	D	V	DNA	CDR3
15	-	TRBJ2-5	-	TRBV27	TGTGCCAGCAGTTTACCCCCAGGGGCGGGGGAGACCCAGTACTTC	CASSLPPGAGETQYF
17	-	TRBJ2-7	TRBD1	TRBV24-1	TGTGCCACACGGGACAGGGCGTCTTCTCAGAGCTCCTACGAGCAGTACTTC	CATRDRASSQSSYEQYF
17	-	TRBJ2-3	TRBD2	TRBV9	TGTGCCAGCAGCGTAGCGGGAGCGGGGGGGCCCCTTTATACGCAGTATTTT	CASSVAGAGGPLYTQYF
12	-	TRBJ2-7	-	TRBV5-6	TGTGCCAGCAGTCTGGGGGCCTACGAGCAGTACTTC	CASSLGAYEQYF
16	-	TRBJ1-1	-	TRBV5-6	TGTGCCAGCAGCTTGAGGGGGGAAGGTAGTAACACTGAAGCTTTCTTT	CASSLRGEGSNTEAFF
13	-	TRBJ2-3	TRBD1	TRBV6-5	TGTGCCAGCATGACGCAGGGGGCAGATACGCAGTATTTT	CASMTQGADTQYF
15	-	TRBJ2-7	-	TRBV5-1	TGCGCCAGCAGCTTAGAAGGGAGATTAACGTGGGAGCAGTACTTC	CASSLEGRLTWEQYF
16	-	TRBJ1-4	-	TRBV5-1	TGCGCCAGCAGCTTGGATACAACAGCAACTAATGAAAAACTGTTTTTT	CASSLDTTATNEKLFF
15	-	TRBJ1-4	-	TRBV10-3	TGTGCCATCAGTGAGTCGGTAATGGGGAATGAAAAACTGTTTTTT	CAISESVMGNEKLFF
14	-	TRBJ2-3	-	TRBV10-3	TGTGCCATCAGTGCGGGTACTCAAACAGATACGCAGTATTTT	CAISAGTQTDTQYF
14	-	TRBJ1-3	-	TRBV5-1	TGCGCCAGCAGTTTGGACTACTCTGGAAACACCATATATTTT	CASSLDYSGNTIYF
14	-	TRBJ2-4	-	TRBV6-5	TGTGCCACTTCATCGGATATCGCCAAAAACATTCAGTACTTC	CATSSDIAKNIQYF
13	-	TRBJ2-1	-	TRBV5-1	TGCGCCAGCAGCTCTGGGGTATACAATGAGCAGTTCTTC	CASSSGVYNEQFF
14	-	TRBJ1-2	-	TRBV7-8	TGTGCCAGCAGCTTAGAAACAGGGATCTATGGCTACACCTTC	CASSLETGIYGYTF
14	-	TRBJ1-2	TRBD1	TRBV9	TGTGCCAGCAGCGTAGGACAGGGCTTCGATGGCTACACCTTC	CASSVGQGFDGYTF
14	-	TRBJ1-4	-	TRBV19	TGTGCCAGTAGTACCCTAGGGGGTAAGGAAAAACTGTTTTTT	CASSTLGGKEKLFF
14	-	TRBJ1-1	-	TRBV7-2	TGTGCCAGCAGCTTAGTAGGGAACAACGCTGAAGCTTTCTTT	CASSLVGNNAEAFF
14	once	TRBJ1-5	-	TRBV6-1	TGTGCCAGCAGTGAATATCGGATCAATCAGCCCCAGCATTTT	CASSEYRINQPQHF
16	-	TRBJ1-5	TRBD1	TRBV2	TGTGCCAGCAGCGGCCTGGGACAGGGCCAAGATCAGCCCCAGCATTTT	CASSGLGQGQDQPQHF
16	once	TRBJ1-1	-	TRBV15	TGTGCCACCAGCAGAGATTGGGGGGAGGCGAACACTGAAGCTTTCTTT	CATSRDWGEANTEAFF
13	-	TRBJ1-2	-	TRBV10-2	TGCGCCAGCAGCTTCCGGGGCTCGGATGGCTACACCTTC	CASSFRGSDGYTF
14	-	TRBJ2-7	TRBD2	TRBV2	TGTGCCAGCAGTTCAGCGGGGCGATCCTACGAGCAGTACTTC	CASSSAGRSYEQYF
17	-	TRBJ2-7	-	TRBV18	TGTGCCAGCTCACCACGTCCCCACAGGGCGGGCTTATACGAGCAGTACTTC	CASSPRPHRAGLYEQYF
16	-	TRBJ1-2	-	TRBV11-2	TGTGCCAGCAGCTTAGGAGGGGTTACAGCTAACTATGGCTACACCTTC	CASSLGGVTANYGYTF
16	few	TRBJ2-1	-	TRBV11-2	TGTGCCAGCAGCGAAGGAGAAGGGCTAGTTGGCGATGAGCAGTTCTTC	CASSEGEGLVGDEQFF
18	-	TRBJ2-1	TRBD2	TRBV6-6	TGTGCCAGCAGTCAAACGGGACTAGCGGGGGGCTCCTACAATGAGCAGTTCTTC	CASSQTGLAGGSYNEQFF